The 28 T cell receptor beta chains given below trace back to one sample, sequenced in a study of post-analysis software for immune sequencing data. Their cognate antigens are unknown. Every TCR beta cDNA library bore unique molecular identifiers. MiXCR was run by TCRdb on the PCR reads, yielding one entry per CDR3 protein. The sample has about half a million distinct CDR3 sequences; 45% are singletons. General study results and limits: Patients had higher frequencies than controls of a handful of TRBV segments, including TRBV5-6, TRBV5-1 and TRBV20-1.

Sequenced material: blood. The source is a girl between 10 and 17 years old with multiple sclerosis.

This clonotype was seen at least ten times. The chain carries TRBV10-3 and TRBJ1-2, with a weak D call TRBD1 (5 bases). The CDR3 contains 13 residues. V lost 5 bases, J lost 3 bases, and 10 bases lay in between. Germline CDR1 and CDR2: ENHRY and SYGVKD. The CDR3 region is CAISRGTDYGYTF. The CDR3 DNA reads TGTGCCATCAGTCGCGGGACGGACTATGGCTACACCTTC.

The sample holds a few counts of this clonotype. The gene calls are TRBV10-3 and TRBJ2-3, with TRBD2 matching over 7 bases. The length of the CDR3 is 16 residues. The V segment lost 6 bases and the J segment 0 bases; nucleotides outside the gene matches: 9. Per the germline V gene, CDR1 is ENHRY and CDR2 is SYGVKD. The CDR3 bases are TGTGCCATCAGAAGAAGCTCTAGCGGAAGCACAGATACGCAGTATTTT. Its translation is CAIRRSSSGSTDTQYF.

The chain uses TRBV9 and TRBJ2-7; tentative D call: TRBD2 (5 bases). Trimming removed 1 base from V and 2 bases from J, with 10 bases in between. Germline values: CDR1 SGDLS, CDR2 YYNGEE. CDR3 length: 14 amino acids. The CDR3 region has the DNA TGTGCCAGCAGCGTACTAGCTGGAACCTACGAGCAGTACTTC. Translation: CASSVLAGTYEQYF.

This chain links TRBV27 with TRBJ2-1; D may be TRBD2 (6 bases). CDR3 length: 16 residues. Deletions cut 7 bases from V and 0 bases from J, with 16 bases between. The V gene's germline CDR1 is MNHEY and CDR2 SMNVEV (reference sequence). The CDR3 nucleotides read TGTGCCAGCACCAACTTAGCGGCGAGCTCCTACAATGAGCAGTTCTTC. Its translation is CASTNLAASSYNEQFF.

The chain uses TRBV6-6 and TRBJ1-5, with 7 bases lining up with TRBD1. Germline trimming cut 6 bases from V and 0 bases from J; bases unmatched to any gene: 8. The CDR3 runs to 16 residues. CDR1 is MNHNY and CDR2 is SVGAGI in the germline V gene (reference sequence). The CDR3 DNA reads TGTGCCAGCAGGGCTACAGGGGCGGGTAGCAATCAGCCCCAGCATTTT. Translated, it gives CASRATGAGSNQPQHF.

The CDR3 spells CASSLASGIHPYEQYF. CDR3 in DNA: TGTGCCAGCAGCTTGGCCAGCGGGATCCATCCCTACGAGCAGTACTTC. The rearrangement joins TRBV11-2 to TRBJ2-4; 7 positions match TRBD2. The J call could be wrong; TRBJ2-7 is a better fit for the DNA end. CDR3 length equals 16 residues. Germline V gives CDR1 SGHAT, CDR2 FQNNGV.

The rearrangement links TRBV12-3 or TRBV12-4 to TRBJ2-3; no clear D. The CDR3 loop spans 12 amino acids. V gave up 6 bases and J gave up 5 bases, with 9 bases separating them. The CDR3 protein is CASSLYGDTQYF. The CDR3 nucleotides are TGTGCCAGCAGCCTTTATGGAGATACGCAGTATTTT.

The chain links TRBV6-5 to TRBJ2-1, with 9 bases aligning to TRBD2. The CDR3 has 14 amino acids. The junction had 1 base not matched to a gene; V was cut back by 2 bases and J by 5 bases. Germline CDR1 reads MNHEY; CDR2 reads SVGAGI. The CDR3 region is CASSYLAGNNEQFF. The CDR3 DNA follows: TGTGCCAGCAGTTACCTAGCGGGAAACAATGAGCAGTTCTTC.

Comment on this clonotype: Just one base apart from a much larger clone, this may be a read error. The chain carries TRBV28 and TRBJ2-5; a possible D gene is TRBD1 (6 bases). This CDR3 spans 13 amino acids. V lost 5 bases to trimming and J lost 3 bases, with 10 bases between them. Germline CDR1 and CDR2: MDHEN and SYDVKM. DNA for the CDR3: TGTGCCAGCAGTATAAACAGGGAAGAGACCCAGTACTTC. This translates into CASSINREETQYF.

The CDR3 DNA is TGTGCCAGCAGCTTAAGACCAGGGGGCACAGATACGCAGTATTTT. Amino acids: CASSLRPGGTDTQYF. The genes are TRBV11-2 and TRBJ2-3; D possibly corresponds to TRBD1 (6 bases). The CDR3 has 15 amino acids. Germline loops: CDR1 SGHAT, CDR2 FQNNGV. V gave up 2 bases and J gave up 1 base, with 10 bases separating them.

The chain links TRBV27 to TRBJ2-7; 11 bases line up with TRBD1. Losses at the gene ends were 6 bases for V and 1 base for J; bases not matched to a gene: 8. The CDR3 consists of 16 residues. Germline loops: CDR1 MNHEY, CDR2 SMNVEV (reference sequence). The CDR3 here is CASRSAGTGGSYEQYF. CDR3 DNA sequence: TGTGCCAGCAGGTCCGCCGGGACAGGGGGATCCTACGAGCAGTACTTC.

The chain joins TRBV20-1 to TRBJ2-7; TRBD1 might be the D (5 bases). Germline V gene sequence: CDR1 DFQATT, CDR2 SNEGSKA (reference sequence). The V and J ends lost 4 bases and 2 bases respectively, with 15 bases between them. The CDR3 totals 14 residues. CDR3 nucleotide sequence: TGCAGTGCTAACCAGGACACAGCAACCTACGAGCAGTACTTC. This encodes CSANQDTATYEQYF.

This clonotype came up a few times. In DNA form, the CDR3 reads TGTGCCAGCAGTACAAGCGGGAGTCGAGAGACCCAGTACTTC. Translating gives CASSTSGSRETQYF. This sequence joins TRBV12-3 or TRBV12-4 and TRBJ2-5; TRBD2 matches at 8 bases. Trimming cost V 5 bases and J 4 bases; bases outside gene matches: 6. This CDR3 has 14 amino acids.

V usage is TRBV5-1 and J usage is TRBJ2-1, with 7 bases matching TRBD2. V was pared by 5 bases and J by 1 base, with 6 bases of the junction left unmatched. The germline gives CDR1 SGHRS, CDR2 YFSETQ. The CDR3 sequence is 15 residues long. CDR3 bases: TGCGCCAGCAGTTGGGGGGGGGAGTCCTACAATGAGCAGTTCTTC. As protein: CASSWGGESYNEQFF.

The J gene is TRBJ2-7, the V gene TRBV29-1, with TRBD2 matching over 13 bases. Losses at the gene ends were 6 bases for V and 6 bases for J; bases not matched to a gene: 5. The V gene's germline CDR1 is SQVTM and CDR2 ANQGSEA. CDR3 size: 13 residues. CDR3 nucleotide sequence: TGCAGCGTCTGGACTAGCGGGAGAGTCGAGCAGTACTTC. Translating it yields CSVWTSGRVEQYF.

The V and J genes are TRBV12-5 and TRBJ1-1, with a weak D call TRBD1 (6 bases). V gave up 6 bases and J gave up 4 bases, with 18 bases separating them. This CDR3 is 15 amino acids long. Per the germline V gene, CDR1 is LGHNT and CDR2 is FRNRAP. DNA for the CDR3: TGTGCTAGTGGGACTGACAGGCTAGGGAGCACTGAAGCTTTCTTT. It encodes CASGTDRLGSTEAFF.

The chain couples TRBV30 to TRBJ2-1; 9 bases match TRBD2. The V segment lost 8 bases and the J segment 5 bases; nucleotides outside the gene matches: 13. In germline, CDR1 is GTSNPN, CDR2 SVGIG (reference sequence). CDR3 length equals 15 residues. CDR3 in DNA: TGTGCCCGTCGTTCGGCTAGCGGGGCAAACAATGAGCAGTTCTTC. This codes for CARRSASGANNEQFF.

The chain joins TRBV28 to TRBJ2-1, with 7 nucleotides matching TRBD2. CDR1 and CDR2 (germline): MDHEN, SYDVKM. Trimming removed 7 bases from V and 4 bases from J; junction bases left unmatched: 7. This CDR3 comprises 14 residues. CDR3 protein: CASIFSGAYNEQFF. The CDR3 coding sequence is TGTGCCAGCATTTTCAGCGGGGCATACAATGAGCAGTTCTTC.

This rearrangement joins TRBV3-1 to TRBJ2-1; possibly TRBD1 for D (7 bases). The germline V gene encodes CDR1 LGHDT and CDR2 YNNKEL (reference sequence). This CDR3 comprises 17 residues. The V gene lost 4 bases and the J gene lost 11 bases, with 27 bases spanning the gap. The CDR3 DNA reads TGTGCCAGCAGCCCCGCCATCAGGGGGGCCGTTGGCTCCCAGCAGTTCTTC. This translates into CASSPAIRGAVGSQQFF.

CDR3 sequence reads: CASSPGQGAPPIYGYTF. The DNA for the CDR3 is TGCGCCAGCAGCCCTGGACAGGGGGCTCCCCCTATCTATGGCTACACCTTC. The V and J genes are TRBV5-1 and TRBJ1-2; TRBD1 matches at 11 bases. Germline V gene data show CDR1 as SGHRS and CDR2 as YFSETQ. CDR3 length equals 17 residues. V was clipped by 4 bases and J by 4 bases; unmatched bases: 12.

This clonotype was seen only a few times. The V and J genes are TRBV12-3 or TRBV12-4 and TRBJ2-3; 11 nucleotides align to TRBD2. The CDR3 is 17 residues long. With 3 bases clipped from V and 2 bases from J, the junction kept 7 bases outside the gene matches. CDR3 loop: CASSFSTSGKTTDTQYF. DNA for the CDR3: TGTGCCAGCAGTTTTTCGACTAGCGGGAAGACCACAGATACGCAGTATTTT.

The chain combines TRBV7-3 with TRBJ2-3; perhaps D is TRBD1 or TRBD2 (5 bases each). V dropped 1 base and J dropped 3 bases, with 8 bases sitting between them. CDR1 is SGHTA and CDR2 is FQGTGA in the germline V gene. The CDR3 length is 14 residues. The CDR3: CASSLRGRTDTQYF. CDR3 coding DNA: TGTGCCAGCAGCTTAAGGGGACGAACAGATACGCAGTATTTT. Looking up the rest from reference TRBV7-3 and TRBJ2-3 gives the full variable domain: GAGVSQTPSNKVTEKGKYVELRCDPISGHTALYWYRQSLGQGPEFLIYFQGTGAADDSGLPNDRFFAVRPEGSVSTLKIQRTERGDSAVYLCASSLRGRTDTQYFGPGTRLTVL.

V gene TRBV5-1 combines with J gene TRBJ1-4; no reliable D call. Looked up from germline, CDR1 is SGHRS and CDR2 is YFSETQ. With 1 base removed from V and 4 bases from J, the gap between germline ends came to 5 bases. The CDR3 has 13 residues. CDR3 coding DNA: TGCGCCAGCAGCTTGACCATTAATGAAAAACTGTTTTTT. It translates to CASSLTINEKLFF.

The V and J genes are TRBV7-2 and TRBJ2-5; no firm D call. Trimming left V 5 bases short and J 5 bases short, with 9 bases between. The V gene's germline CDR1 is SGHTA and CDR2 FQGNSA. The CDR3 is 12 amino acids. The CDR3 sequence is CASSGARETQYF. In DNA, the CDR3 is TGTGCCAGCAGCGGTGCACGGGAGACCCAGTACTTC.

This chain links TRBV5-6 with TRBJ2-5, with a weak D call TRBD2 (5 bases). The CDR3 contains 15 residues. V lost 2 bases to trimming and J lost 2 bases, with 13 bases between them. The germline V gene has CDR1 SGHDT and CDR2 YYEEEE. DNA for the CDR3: TGTGCCAGCAGCTTTCCAGTACGGGATCAAGAGACCCAGTACTTC. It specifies CASSFPVRDQETQYF.

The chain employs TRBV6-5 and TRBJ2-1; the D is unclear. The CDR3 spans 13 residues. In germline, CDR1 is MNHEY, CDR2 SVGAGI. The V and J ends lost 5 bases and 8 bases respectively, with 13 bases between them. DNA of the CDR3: TGTGCCAGCAGTCCTGTTGAGATGGATGAGCAGTTCTTC. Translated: CASSPVEMDEQFF.

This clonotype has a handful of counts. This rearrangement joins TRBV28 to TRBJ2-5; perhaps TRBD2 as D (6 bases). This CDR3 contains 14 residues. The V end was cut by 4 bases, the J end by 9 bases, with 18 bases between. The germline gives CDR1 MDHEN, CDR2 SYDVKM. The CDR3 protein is CASSSGGMWEAQYF. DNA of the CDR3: TGTGCCAGCAGTTCTGGCGGGATGTGGGAGGCCCAGTACTTC.

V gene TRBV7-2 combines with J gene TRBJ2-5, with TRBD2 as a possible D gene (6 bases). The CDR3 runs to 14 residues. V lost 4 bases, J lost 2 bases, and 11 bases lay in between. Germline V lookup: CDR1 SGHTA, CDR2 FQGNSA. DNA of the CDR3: TGTGCCAGCAGCTCCGGGGGAAATCAAGAGACCCAGTACTTC. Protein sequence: CASSSGGNQETQYF.